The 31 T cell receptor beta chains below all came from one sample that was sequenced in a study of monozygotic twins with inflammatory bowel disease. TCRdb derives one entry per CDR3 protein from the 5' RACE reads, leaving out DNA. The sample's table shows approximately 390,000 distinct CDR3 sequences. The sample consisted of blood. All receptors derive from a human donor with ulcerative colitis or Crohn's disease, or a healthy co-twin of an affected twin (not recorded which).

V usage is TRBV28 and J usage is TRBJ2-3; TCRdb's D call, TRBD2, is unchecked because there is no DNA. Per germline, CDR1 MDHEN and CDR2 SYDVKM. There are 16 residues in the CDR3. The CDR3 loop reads CASSLRTSGSPDTQYF.

This CDR3 is CASSQDLWPGRLSYEQYF. The J gene is TRBJ2-7, the V gene TRBV4-1; TCRdb outputs TRBD1, but without DNA this stays unchecked. CDR3 length: 18 residues. The V gene's germline CDR1 is MGHRA and CDR2 YSYEKL.

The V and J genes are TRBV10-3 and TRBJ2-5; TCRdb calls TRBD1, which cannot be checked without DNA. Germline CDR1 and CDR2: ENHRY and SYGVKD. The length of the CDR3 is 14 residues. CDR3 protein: CAINPGDGEETQYF.

CDR3: CASSFGGPGELFF. V is TRBV5-1 and J is TRBJ2-2; TCRdb selects TRBD1, and the lack of DNA leaves this call unchecked. Germline CDR1 SGHRS, CDR2 YFSETQ. The CDR3 length is 13 residues. Full variable domain (missing parts from reference TRBV5-1 and TRBJ2-2): KAGVTQTPRYLIKTRGQQVTLSCSPISGHRSVSWYQQTPGQGLQFLFEYFSETQRNKGNFPGRFSGRQFSNSRSEMNVSTLELGDSALYLCASSFGGPGELFFGEGSRLTVL.

Here the CDR3 reads CATSKTSSGANVLTF. The V call is TRBV28, the J call TRBJ2-6. CDR3 size: 15 residues. Germline V lookup: CDR1 MDHEN, CDR2 SYDVKM.

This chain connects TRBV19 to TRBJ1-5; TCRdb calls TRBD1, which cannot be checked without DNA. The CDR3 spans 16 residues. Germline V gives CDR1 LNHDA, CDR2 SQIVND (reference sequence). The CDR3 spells CASSPPPGGSNQPQHF.

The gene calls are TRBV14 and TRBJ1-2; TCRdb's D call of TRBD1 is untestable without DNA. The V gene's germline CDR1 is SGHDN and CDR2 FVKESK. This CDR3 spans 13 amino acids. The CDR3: CASSHRDGYGYTF.

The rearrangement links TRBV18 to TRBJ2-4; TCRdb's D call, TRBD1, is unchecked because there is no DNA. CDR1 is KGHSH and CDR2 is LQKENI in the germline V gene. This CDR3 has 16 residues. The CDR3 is CASSTSGQTAKNIQYF.

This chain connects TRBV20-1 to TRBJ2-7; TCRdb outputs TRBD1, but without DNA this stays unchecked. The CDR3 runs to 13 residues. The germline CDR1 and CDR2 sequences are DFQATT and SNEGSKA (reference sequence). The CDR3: CSATRDRGDEQYF.

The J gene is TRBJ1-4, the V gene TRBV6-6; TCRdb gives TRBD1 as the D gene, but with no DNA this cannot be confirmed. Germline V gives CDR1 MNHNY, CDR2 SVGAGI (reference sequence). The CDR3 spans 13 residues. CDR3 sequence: CASSRDRNEKLVF.

The CDR3 loop reads CSVLPGQGPNTGELFF. The rearrangement links TRBV29-1 to TRBJ2-2; TCRdb picks TRBD1, but there is no DNA to check that call. Per germline, CDR1 SQVTM and CDR2 ANQGSEA. The CDR3 spans 16 residues.

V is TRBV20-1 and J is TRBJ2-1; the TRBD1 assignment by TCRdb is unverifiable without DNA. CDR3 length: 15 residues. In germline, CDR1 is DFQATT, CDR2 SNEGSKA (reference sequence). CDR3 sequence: CSAQKPGTLHNEQFF.

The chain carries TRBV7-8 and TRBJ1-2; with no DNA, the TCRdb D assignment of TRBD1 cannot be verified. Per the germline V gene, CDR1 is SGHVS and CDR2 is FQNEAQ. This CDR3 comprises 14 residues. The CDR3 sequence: CASTRQEANYGYTF.

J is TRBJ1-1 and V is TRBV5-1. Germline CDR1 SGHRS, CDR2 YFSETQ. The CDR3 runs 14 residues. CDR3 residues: CASSLVFRNTEAFF.

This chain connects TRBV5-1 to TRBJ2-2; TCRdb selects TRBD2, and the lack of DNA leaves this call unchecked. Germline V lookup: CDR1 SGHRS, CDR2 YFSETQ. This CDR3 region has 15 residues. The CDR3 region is CASSWTSLATGELFF.

CDR3 amino acids: CASSLKRLASSTDTQYF. This sequence joins TRBV5-4 and TRBJ2-3; TCRdb's D call, TRBD2, is unchecked because there is no DNA. Germline CDR1 and CDR2: SGHNT and YYREEE (reference sequence). CDR3 length equals 17 residues.

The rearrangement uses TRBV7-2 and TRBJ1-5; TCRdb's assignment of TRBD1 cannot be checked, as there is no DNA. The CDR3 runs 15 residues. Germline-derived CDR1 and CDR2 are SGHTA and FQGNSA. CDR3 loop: CASSTRQGAYQPQHF. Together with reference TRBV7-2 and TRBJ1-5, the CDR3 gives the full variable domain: GAGVSQSPSNKVTEKGKDVELRCDPISGHTALYWYRQSLGQGLEFLIYFQGNSAPDKSGLPSDRFSAERTGGSVSTLTIQRTQQEDSAVYLCASSTRQGAYQPQHFGDGTRLSIL.

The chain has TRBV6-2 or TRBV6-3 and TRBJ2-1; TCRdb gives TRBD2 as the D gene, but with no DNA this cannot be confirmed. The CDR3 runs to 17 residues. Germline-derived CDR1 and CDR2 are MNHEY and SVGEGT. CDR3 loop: CASRIRTSGSYSNEQFF.

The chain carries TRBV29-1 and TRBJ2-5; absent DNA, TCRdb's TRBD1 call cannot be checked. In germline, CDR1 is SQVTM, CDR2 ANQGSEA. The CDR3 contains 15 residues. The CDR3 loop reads CSVEGWGTGSQTQYF.

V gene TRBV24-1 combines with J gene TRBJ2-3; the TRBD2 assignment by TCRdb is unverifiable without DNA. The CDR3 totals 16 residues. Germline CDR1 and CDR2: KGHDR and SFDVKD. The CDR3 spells CATSDRAAGGRDTQYF.

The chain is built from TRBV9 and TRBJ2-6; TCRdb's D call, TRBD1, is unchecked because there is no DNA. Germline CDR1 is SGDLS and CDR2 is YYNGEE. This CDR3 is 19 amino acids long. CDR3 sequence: CASSVGGTGIESGANVLTF.

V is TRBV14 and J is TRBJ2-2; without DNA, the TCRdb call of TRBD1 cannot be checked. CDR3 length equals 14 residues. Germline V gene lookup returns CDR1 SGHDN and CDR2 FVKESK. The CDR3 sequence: CASSRTGFTGELFF.

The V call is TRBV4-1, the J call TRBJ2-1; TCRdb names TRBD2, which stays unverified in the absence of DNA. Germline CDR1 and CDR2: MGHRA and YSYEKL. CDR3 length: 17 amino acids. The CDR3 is CASSPPTSGGFYNEQFF.

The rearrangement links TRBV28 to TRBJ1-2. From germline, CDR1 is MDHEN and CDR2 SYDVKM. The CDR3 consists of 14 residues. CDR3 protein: CASRQDLANYGYTF.

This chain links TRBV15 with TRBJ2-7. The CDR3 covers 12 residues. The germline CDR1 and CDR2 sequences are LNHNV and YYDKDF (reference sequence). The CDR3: CATSRDMNEQYF.

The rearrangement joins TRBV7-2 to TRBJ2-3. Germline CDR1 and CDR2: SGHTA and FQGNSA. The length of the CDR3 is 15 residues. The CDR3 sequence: CASSWGSGSADTQYF.

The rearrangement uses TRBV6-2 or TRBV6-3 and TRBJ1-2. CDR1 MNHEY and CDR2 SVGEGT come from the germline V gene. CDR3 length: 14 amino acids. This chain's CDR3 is CASSYHTSGFGYTF.

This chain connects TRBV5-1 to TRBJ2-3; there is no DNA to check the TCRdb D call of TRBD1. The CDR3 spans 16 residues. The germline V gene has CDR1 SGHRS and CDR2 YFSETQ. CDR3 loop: CASALGHGRSTDTQYF.

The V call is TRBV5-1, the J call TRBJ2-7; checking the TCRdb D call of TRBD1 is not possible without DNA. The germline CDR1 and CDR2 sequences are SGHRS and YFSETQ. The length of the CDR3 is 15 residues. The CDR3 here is CASSSTGGKVYEQYF.

The CDR3 sequence: CASSGLRDYEQYF. This rearrangement joins TRBV2 to TRBJ2-7; TCRdb proposes TRBD1, but this gene call is untestable without DNA. Germline CDR1 is SNHLY and CDR2 is FYNNEI. The CDR3 runs 13 residues.

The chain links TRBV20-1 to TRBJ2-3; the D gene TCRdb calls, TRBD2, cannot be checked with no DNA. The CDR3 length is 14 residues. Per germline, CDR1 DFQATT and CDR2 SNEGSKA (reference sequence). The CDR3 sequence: CSALAGGPKDTQYF.